The text below deals with one T cell receptor (beta chain). Sequencing was performed with immunoSEQ multiplex PCR; in TCRdb, only in-frame clones are kept and a portion is missing. The sample has more than 200,000 clones; about nine tenths are singletons. This specimen comes from a study of blood T cell repertoires in COVID-19. Trimming at V came to 5 bases and at J to 0 bases, leaving 5 bases not matched to a gene. The CDR3 consists of 16 residues. Looked up from germline, CDR1 is SEHNR and CDR2 is FQNEAQ (reference sequence). The genes are TRBV7-9 and TRBJ1-1; 11 bases map to TRBD1. This clonotype was obtained from a man between 50 and 59 years old with COVID-19, enrolled during active disease. The specimen was peripheral blood. The CDR3: CASSTGQGAVNTEAFF. CDR3 nucleotide sequence: TGTGCCAGCAGCACAGGACAGGGGGCCGTGAACACTGAAGCTTTCTTT.